This is a list of T cell receptor beta chains from one sample in a study of siplizumab effects on memory and regulatory T cells. Using immunoSEQ multiplex PCR, the repertoire was profiled, and TCRdb retains in-frame clones only, with some absent. The sample has more than 95,000 clones, over 85% seen once; the top ten hold 0.62%. The sequencing input was Tregs sorted from blood. The receptors shown here come from a human donor in good health. The CDR3 runs from the conserved cysteine through the conserved F or W. Fields, in order: CDR3 length, J gene, D gene, V gene, clone size, CDR3 DNA, CDR3 protein. The D gene is left open where the match is weak. The size of a clone is reported for some rows only, either as once, few or many, or as a class for expanded clones.

>12|TRBJ1-5|.|TRBV6-1|few
TGTGCCAGCAGTAGGACAGACGAGCTCCAGCATTTT
CASSRTDELQHF
>15|TRBJ1-5|.|TRBV9|.
TGTGCCAGCAGCGTAGGGGTCAAAAGGGGTCAGCCCCAGCATTTT
CASSVGVKRGQPQHF
>15|TRBJ2-1|TRBD1|TRBV2|.
TGTGCCAGCAGTACCAGGGGGCGGCTTCGCAATGAGCAGTTCTTC
CASSTRGRLRNEQFF
>14|TRBJ1-1|TRBD1|TRBV5-1|.
TGCGCCAGCAGCTCCCGACAGGGAGGGACTGAAGCTTTCTTT
CASSSRQGGTEAFF
>12|TRBJ2-7|.|TRBV29-1|.
TGCAGCGCACGGGACGGACCCTACGAGCAGTACTTC
CSARDGPYEQYF
>15|TRBJ2-1|.|TRBV7-9|.
TGTGCCAGCAGCGATATTGGGGCTTCGTACAATGAGCAGTTCTTC
CASSDIGASYNEQFF
>14|TRBJ1-2|TRBD1|TRBV27|.
TGTGCCAGCAGTTTTCGACAGGGGGGCTATGGCTACACCTTC
CASSFRQGGYGYTF
>16|TRBJ2-2|.|TRBV7-9|.
TGTGCCAGCAGGCCCCCGGGACGGCCCAACACCGGGGAGCTGTTTTTT
CASRPPGRPNTGELFF
>14|TRBJ2-2|.|TRBV4-3|.
TGCGCCAGCAGCCAAGTTTTGAACACCGGGGAGCTGTTTTTT
CASSQVLNTGELFF
>16|TRBJ1-6|.|TRBV15|.
TGTGCCACCAGCAGAGATCAGTTTAGCACGGGTTCACCCCTCCACTTT
CATSRDQFSTGSPLHF
>14|TRBJ1-2|.|TRBV5-4|once
TGTGCCAGCAGCTTACACAACGCGGGCTATGGCTACACCTTC
CASSLHNAGYGYTF
>11|TRBJ1-2|.|TRBV30|.
TGTGCCTCGGGGGATTACTATGGCTACACCTTC
CASGDYYGYTF
>13|TRBJ1-4|.|TRBV6-5|.
TGTGCCAGCAGTAAGGGGCGAGATGAAAAACTGTTTTTT
CASSKGRDEKLFF
>13|TRBJ1-2|TRBD1|TRBV10-3|.
TGTGCCATCAGGGGACAGCCGGGGGATGGCTACACCTTC
CAIRGQPGDGYTF
>16|TRBJ2-7|TRBD1|TRBV11-3|.
TGTGCCAGCAGCAAACGGCGGCCGGGACAGGGTAACGAGCAGTACTTC
CASSKRRPGQGNEQYF
>14|TRBJ1-2|.|TRBV25-1|.
TGTGCCAGCTCTCGAGGGGGGTTGGCGGATGGCTACACCTTC
CASSRGGLADGYTF
>12|TRBJ2-1|.|TRBV13|.
TGTGCCAGCAGCCCCTTGGGTTATGAGCAGTTCTTC
CASSPLGYEQFF
>21|TRBJ2-1|TRBD2|TRBV14|once
TGTGCCAGCAGCCTCCGATTGGCACTGAGGGGCCTAGCGGGGCCTCCGCCTGAGCAGTTCTTC
CASSLRLALRGLAGPPPEQFF
>14|TRBJ2-2|.|TRBV27|once
TGTGCCAGCAGTTTCCTATCAAACACCGGGGAGCTGTTTTTT
CASSFLSNTGELFF
>15|TRBJ2-3|TRBD2|TRBV6-4|.
TGTGCCAGCAGTGATGTCGGGGGGGCCACAGATACGCAGTATTTT
CASSDVGGATDTQYF
>15|TRBJ1-4|.|TRBV7-8|.
TGTGCCAGCAGCCAGATTGGCCTGCGGGATGAAAAACTGTTTTTT
CASSQIGLRDEKLFF
>16|TRBJ2-2|TRBD1|TRBV5-5|.
TGTGCCAGCAGCCCAAGGGGACAGCTGAACACCGGGGAGCTGTTTTTT
CASSPRGQLNTGELFF
>18|TRBJ1-2|TRBD1|TRBV5-4|.
TGTGCCAGCAGCTCGGACCGGGACAGGGTTGTCCTTAGCTATGGCTACACCTTC
CASSSDRDRVVLSYGYTF
>12|TRBJ2-5|.|TRBV7-9|.
TGTGCCAGCAGCCCCAATGGCGAGACCCAGTACTTC
CASSPNGETQYF